The clone carrying this T cell receptor (beta chain) has only a few counts. The antigen remains unidentified. The record originates from a study of cytomegalovirus exposure and HLA in healthy donors. Overall study findings and caveats: Rare TCR sequences predominated, though certain public TCRs were found in many donors.

Primers: 60 Vbeta forward and 13 Jbeta reverse. Generated by immunoSEQ multiplex PCR, the TCRdb table keeps only in-frame clones and is missing some. The table includes roughly 140,000 clones, about three quarters detected once. Per germline, CDR1 MNHNY and CDR2 SVGAGI (reference sequence). V lost 6 bases and J 0 bases, leaving 14 bases between the germline ends. The CDR3 length is 15 residues. The sequencing input was PBMCs. The chain is built from TRBV6-6 and TRBJ1-1; D is undetermined. The receptor comes from a man aged 18-30 years in good health and CMV-seronegative. The CDR3 DNA sequence: TGTGCCAGCAGGGGGAGCCAGACCTTGAACACTGAAGCTTTCTTT. As protein: CASRGSQTLNTEAFF.